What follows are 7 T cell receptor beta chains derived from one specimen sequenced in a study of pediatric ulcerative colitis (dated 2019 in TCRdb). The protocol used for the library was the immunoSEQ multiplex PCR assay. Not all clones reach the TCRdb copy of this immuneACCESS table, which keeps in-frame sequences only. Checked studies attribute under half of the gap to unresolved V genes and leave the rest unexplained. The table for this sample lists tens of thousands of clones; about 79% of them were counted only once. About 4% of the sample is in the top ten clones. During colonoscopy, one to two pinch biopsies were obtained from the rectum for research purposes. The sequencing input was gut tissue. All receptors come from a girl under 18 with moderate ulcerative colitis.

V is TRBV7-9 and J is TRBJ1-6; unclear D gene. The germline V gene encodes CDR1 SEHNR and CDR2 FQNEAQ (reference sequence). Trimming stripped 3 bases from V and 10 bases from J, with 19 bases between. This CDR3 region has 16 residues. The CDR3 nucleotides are TGTGCCAGCAGCTTCGAACAGTTCCCCGCGAGCTCACCCCTCCACTTT. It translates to CASSFEQFPASSPLHF.

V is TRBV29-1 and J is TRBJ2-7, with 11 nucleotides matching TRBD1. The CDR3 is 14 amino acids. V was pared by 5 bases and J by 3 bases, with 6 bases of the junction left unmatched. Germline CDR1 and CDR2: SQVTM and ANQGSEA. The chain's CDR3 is CSVQSGTGGYEQYF. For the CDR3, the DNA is TGCAGCGTTCAATCCGGGACAGGGGGCTACGAGCAGTACTTC.

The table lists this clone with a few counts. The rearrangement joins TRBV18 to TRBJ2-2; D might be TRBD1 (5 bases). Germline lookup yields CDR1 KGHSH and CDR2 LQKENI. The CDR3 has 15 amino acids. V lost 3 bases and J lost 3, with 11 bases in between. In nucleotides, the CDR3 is TGTGCCAGCTCACCCTGGACATTGGACACCGGGGAGCTGTTTTTT. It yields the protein CASSPWTLDTGELFF.

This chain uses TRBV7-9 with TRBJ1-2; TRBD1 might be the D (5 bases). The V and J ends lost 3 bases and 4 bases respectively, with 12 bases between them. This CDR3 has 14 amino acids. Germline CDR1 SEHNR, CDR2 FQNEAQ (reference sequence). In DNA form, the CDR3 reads TGTGCCAGCAGCTTGGGGGGACCTCTCTATGGCTACACCTTC. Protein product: CASSLGGPLYGYTF.

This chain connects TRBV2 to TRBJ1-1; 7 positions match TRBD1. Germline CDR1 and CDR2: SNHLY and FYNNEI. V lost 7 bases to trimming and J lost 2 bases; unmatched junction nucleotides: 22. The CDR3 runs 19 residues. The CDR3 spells CASTRSPTGSISPNTEAFF. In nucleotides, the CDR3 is TGTGCCAGCACCCGAAGCCCGACAGGGTCCATATCACCAAACACTGAAGCTTTCTTT.

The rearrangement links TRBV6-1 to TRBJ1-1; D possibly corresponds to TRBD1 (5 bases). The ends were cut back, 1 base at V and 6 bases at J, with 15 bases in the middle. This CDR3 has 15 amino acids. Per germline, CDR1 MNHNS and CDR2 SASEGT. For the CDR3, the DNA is TGTGCCAGCAGTGAAGAGGCGGGGGGAAGGTCTGAAGCTTTCTTT. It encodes CASSEEAGGRSEAFF.

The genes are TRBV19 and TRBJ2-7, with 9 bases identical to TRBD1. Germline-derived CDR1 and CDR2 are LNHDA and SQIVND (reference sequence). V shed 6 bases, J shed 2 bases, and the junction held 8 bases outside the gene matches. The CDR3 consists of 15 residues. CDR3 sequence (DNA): TGTGCCAGTAGCTACGCCGGGGACAGGGCCTACGAGCAGTACTTC. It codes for CASSYAGDRAYEQYF.